This T cell receptor beta chain was sequenced in a study of blood T cells in healthy people across ages. Only a few counts were recorded for this clonotype. The germline V gene encodes CDR1 LGHNA and CDR2 YSLEER. This CDR3 is 19 amino acids long. V shed 2 bases and J 1 base; nucleotides not matched to a gene: 13. Through a sample-barcoded 5' primer and a J-beta primer mix, a second PCR was run for roughly 6 to 11 cycles. The authors tagged each cDNA molecule using a template-switch adaptor with 12 random nucleotides. Via MiXCR, TCRdb re-called the 5' RACE reads, giving one row per CDR3 protein. The sample consists of 1.4 million or so distinct CDR3 sequences, approximately 39% of them appearing once.

The clonotype originates from a woman aged 18-29 years in good health. The chain couples TRBV4-3 to TRBJ2-7; TRBD2 aligns across 11 bases. The sample comprised blood. The CDR3 region is CASSQRLPQLAGESYEQYF. Written as DNA, the CDR3 is TGCGCCAGCAGCCAACGCCTCCCCCAACTAGCGGGGGAATCCTACGAGCAGTACTTC.